This TCR beta chain derives from a study of a mutant IDH1 vaccine in newly diagnosed glioma. As for the study in general: Previous care, which was radiotherapy, temozolomide, or both, most often involved both.

Study-level findings and limits: Variations in leading peripheral T cell clonotypes appeared to have no connection with pseudoprogression.

A remark on this clone: Its target is unknown.

Noted time point: baseline, week 1 (first vaccination visit). The treatment here: pre-vaccination baseline after standard-of-care therapy. Sequencing was performed with immunoSEQ multiplex PCR; in TCRdb, only in-frame clones are kept and a portion is missing. The table shows about 30,000 clones, with roughly four fifths occurring only once. The CDR3 consists of 13 residues. Germline V gene sequence: CDR1 GTSNPN, CDR2 SVGIG (reference sequence). J gave up 2 bases and V 5 bases, and 3 bases lay outside the gene matches. This sample comprised PBMCs, obtained from a glioma patient treated with radiotherapy, temozolomide or both. The chain combines TRBV30 with TRBJ1-3, with 7 bases identical to TRBD1. This sequence was found in a man in his thirties or forties with glioma. In DNA form, the CDR3 reads TGTGCCTGGCGTACAGGGGCTGGAAACACCATATATTTT. Protein: CAWRTGAGNTIYF.